The 21 T cell receptor beta chains presented below share a single source sample, sequenced in a study of blood T cell repertoires in COVID-19. This table comes from immunoSEQ multiplex PCR, and its TCRdb copy is limited to in-frame clones, with some not included. In the table there are roughly 55,000 clones, more than 70% of which are singletons. The sample comprised peripheral blood. Receptors were obtained from a man in his sixties with active or convalescent COVID-19.

The rearrangement joins TRBV28 to TRBJ2-4; D is unresolved. Per the germline V gene, CDR1 is MDHEN and CDR2 is SYDVKM. V lost 0 bases and J lost 0, with 9 bases in between. This CDR3 is 16 amino acids long. The CDR3 protein is CASSLWASLAKNIQYF. DNA for the CDR3: TGTGCCAGCAGTTTATGGGCCTCTCTAGCCAAAAACATTCAGTACTTC.

The V call is TRBV6-5, the J call TRBJ2-1; 7 bases map to TRBD2. The junction had 9 bases not matched to a gene; V was cut back by 8 bases and J by 5 bases. Germline CDR1 and CDR2: MNHEY and SVGAGI. There are 14 residues in the CDR3. The CDR3 coding sequence is TGTGCCAGCGCATGGACTAGGAGAAACAATGAGCAGTTCTTC. This encodes CASAWTRRNNEQFF.

This clone was picked up one time. The rearrangement joins TRBV18 to TRBJ1-6; no clear D. V was shortened by 6 bases and J by 6 bases, with 15 bases between the two germline ends. CDR1 KGHSH and CDR2 LQKENI come from the germline V gene. This CDR3 contains 15 residues. The CDR3 reads CASSPLEGGNSPLHF. DNA of the CDR3: TGTGCCAGCTCTCCCCTGGAGGGTGGTAATTCACCCCTCCACTTT.

A few counts support this clone. The rearrangement uses TRBV4-2 and TRBJ1-4; no clear D gene. Trimming removed 1 base at V and 7 bases at J, with 16 bases between. CDR3 size: 16 residues. CDR1 and CDR2 from the germline V gene are LGHNA and YNFKEQ. CDR3 sequence reads: CASSQVIVSVGEKLFF. CDR3 bases: TGTGCCAGCAGCCAAGTCATCGTCAGCGTTGGTGAAAAACTGTTTTTT.

V gene TRBV11-3 combines with J gene TRBJ2-1; tentative D call: TRBD2 (6 bases). V lost 4 bases and J lost 8, with 12 bases in between. This CDR3 has 13 residues. Germline loops: CDR1 SGHNT, CDR2 YENEEA. The CDR3 nucleotides read TGTGCCAGCAGCTCCTCTAGCGTCCATGAGCAGTTCTTC. Translation gives CASSSSSVHEQFF. The whole variable domain, remainder taken from reference TRBV11-3 and TRBJ2-1, is EAGVVQSPRYKIIEKKQPVAFWCNPISGHNTLYWYLQNLGQGPELLIRYENEEAVDDSQLPKDRFSAERLKGVDSTLKIQPAELGDSAVYLCASSSSSVHEQFFGPGTRLTVL.

The rearrangement joins TRBV11-3 to TRBJ2-5; D not certain. Germline CDR1 reads SGHNT; CDR2 reads YENEEA. The V gene lost 5 bases and the J gene lost 1 base, with 14 bases spanning the gap. The CDR3 runs 15 residues. The CDR3 is CASSPGGTVQETQYF. CDR3 DNA: TGTGCCAGCAGCCCCGGCGGAACGGTCCAAGAGACCCAGTACTTC.

J is TRBJ1-2 and V is TRBV7-2; D is undetermined. The CDR3 totals 14 residues. The germline V and J ends were trimmed by 2 bases and 6 bases, with 13 bases remaining between them. Germline-derived CDR1 and CDR2 are SGHTA and FQGNSA. The CDR3 region is CASSLTSGIHGYTF. The DNA of the CDR3 is TGTGCCAGCAGCTTAACGTCCGGGATCCATGGCTACACCTTC.

This clone was counted once. The J gene is TRBJ1-2, the V gene TRBV2; D unresolved. This CDR3 is 14 amino acids long. Looked up from germline, CDR1 is SNHLY and CDR2 is FYNNEI. V was pared by 7 bases and J by 5 bases, with 17 bases between. The CDR3 nucleotides read TGTGCCAGCATGAGGAGGGTCGGGAGGTATGGCTACACCTTC. This codes for CASMRRVGRYGYTF.

This chain uses TRBV7-9 with TRBJ1-2; tentatively, D is TRBD1 (5 bases). The CDR3 totals 16 residues. Per the germline V gene, CDR1 is SEHNR and CDR2 is FQNEAQ (reference sequence). V was trimmed by 5 bases and J by 2 bases, leaving 18 bases between them. CDR3 bases: TGTGCCAGCAGCCCCGAGGTTGACAGAGTAAACTATGGCTACACCTTC. It codes for CASSPEVDRVNYGYTF.

V usage is TRBV27 and J usage is TRBJ1-2; 8 bases line up with TRBD1. The CDR3 runs 14 residues. The V gene's germline CDR1 is MNHEY and CDR2 SMNVEV (reference sequence). V dropped 5 bases and J dropped 7; count of bases not matched to a gene: 9. CDR3 DNA: TGTGCCAGCAGTCCGCGGACAGGGCGCACTGGCTACACCTTC. Protein product: CASSPRTGRTGYTF.

CDR3 bases: TGTGCCAGCAGTCTACACCAGGGAGGGCAGCATTTT. Translating it yields CASSLHQGGQHF. The chain is built from TRBV27 and TRBJ1-5; TRBD1 might be the D (5 bases). The CDR3 extends over 12 amino acids. V was shortened by 5 bases and J by 13 bases, with 15 bases between the two germline ends. CDR1 is MNHEY, CDR2 SMNVEV, per germline (reference sequence).

The genes are TRBV7-2 and TRBJ2-2; D gene unclear. V was pared by 1 base and J by 0 bases, with 6 bases between. This CDR3 is built from 15 residues. The germline gives CDR1 SGHTA, CDR2 FQGNSA. CDR3 coding DNA: TGTGCCAGCAGCTTAGTGGCAGCGAACACCGGGGAGCTGTTTTTT. It translates to CASSLVAANTGELFF.

In its sample, this clone is large. The gene calls are TRBV29-1 and TRBJ2-1; TRBD2 might be the D (5 bases). There are 15 residues in the CDR3. The V gene lost 2 bases and the J gene lost 0 bases, with 11 bases spanning the gap. Per germline, CDR1 SQVTM and CDR2 ANQGSEA. In DNA form, the CDR3 reads TGCAGCGTTGAATGGTGGGAGAGCTCCTACAATGAGCAGTTCTTC. This gives the protein CSVEWWESSYNEQFF.

V usage is TRBV4-2 and J usage is TRBJ2-1; D is unresolved. In germline, CDR1 is LGHNA, CDR2 YNFKEQ. The CDR3 extends over 17 amino acids. V was clipped by 0 bases and J by 4 bases, with 16 bases between them. CDR3 sequence reads: CASSQDPGGGSYNEQFF. Written as DNA, the CDR3 is TGTGCCAGCAGCCAAGATCCGGGTGGTGGTAGTTACAATGAGCAGTTCTTC.

V usage is TRBV6-5 and J usage is TRBJ1-2; D may be TRBD1 (6 bases). CDR3 length equals 13 residues. Trimming cost V 7 bases and J 5 bases, with 14 bases left between them. Germline loops: CDR1 MNHEY, CDR2 SVGAGI. CDR3 sequence (DNA): TGTGCCAGCACCCACGGACAGATGTATGGCTACACCTTC. Its protein is CASTHGQMYGYTF.

The rearrangement joins TRBV6-5 to TRBJ1-1; 8 nucleotides agree with TRBD1. Per germline, CDR1 MNHEY and CDR2 SVGAGI. The CDR3 spans 14 residues. With 4 bases clipped from V and 0 bases from J, the junction kept 1 base outside the gene matches. CDR3 nucleotide sequence: TGTGCCAGCAGTTGGGGACAGGTGAACACTGAAGCTTTCTTT. The encoded protein is CASSWGQVNTEAFF.

The J gene is TRBJ2-1, the V gene TRBV20-1, with a tentative D call TRBD2 (6 bases). Germline CDR1 DFQATT, CDR2 SNEGSKA (reference sequence). The length of the CDR3 is 11 residues. Trimming took 4 bases from V and 8 from J, leaving 9 bases between them. DNA of the CDR3: TGCAGTGCTACTGCTAGCGATGAGCAGTTCTTC. Translated, it gives CSATASDEQFF.

The DNA for the CDR3 is TGTGCCAGCAGCCGCGCAATCGGGACAGGGAGGGCTAGCGGGAAGACGGAGACCCAGTACTTC. Translating it yields CASSRAIGTGRASGKTETQYF. The V call is TRBV3-1 (or the pseudogene TRBV3-2), the J call TRBJ2-5; D may match TRBD1 or TRBD2 (9 bases each). The germline V gene has CDR1 LGHDT and CDR2 YNNKEL (reference sequence). V lost 4 bases to trimming and J lost 5 bases, with 35 bases between them. The CDR3 contains 21 residues.

The gene calls are TRBV18 and TRBJ2-2, with 7 positions matching TRBD1. V was clipped by 3 bases and J by 7 bases; unmatched bases: 8. This CDR3 is 15 amino acids long. CDR1 and CDR2 (germline): KGHSH, LQKENI. CDR3 region: CASSPLGQVGGELFF. The CDR3, as DNA: TGTGCCAGCTCACCTCTCGGACAGGTTGGCGGGGAGCTGTTTTTT.

V and J are TRBV9 and TRBJ2-1, with a weak D call TRBD2 (6 bases). Germline loops: CDR1 SGDLS, CDR2 YYNGEE. CDR3 length equals 14 residues. V was cut by 4 bases and J by 7 bases, with 15 bases left in between. CDR3 nucleotides: TGTGCCAGCAGCTACCGAGGAGGGTGGAATGAGCAGTTCTTC. Protein product: CASSYRGGWNEQFF. Variable domain in full (rest from reference TRBV9 and TRBJ2-1): DSGVTQTPKHLITATGQRVTLRCSPRSGDLSVYWYQQSLDQGLQFLIQYYNGEERAKGNILERFSAQQFPDLHSELNLSSLELGDSALYFCASSYRGGWNEQFFGPGTRLTVL.

The chain recombines TRBV28 with TRBJ1-6; 9 positions agree with TRBD1. The CDR3 loop spans 16 amino acids. Germline V gene data show CDR1 as MDHEN and CDR2 as SYDVKM. V was pared by 7 bases and J by 2 bases, with 6 bases of the junction left unmatched. The CDR3 is CASKPDRGTYNSPLHF. The CDR3 bases are TGTGCCAGCAAGCCGGACAGGGGCACCTATAATTCACCCCTCCACTTT.